This TCR beta chain appears in the sequencing data of a study of T-cell memory formation after mild COVID-19. Study findings and constraints: CD4/CD8 balance held among clones contracting day 15 to 85, and later expanders leaned CD4+. For second-wave clones that peaked at day 37, SARS-CoV-2 specificity went unverified. In pre-infection memory, a portion of responding clones appeared, which suggested that cross-reactive memory joined.

As regards this clonotype: Antigen specificity is unknown.

MiXCR, run by TCRdb on the 5' RACE reads, gives a single entry per CDR3 protein. This sample carries about 540,000 distinct CDR3 sequences, about a fifth of them seen once, and the ten largest clones take 9.5% to 15%. This sequence was found in an adult woman who had mild COVID-19 (a few samples of this study predate the infection). Cell type and time point are not known. Sequencing used PBMCs or a T cell subset sorted from them (not recorded which).

CDR3 bases: TGCAGTGCCCTACCGGGGTTCAGCACAGATACGCAGTATTTT. It is translated as CSALPGFSTDTQYF. The chain employs TRBV20-1 and TRBJ2-3; D might be TRBD2 (5 bases). The CDR3 spans 14 residues. V was shortened by 6 bases and J by 0 bases, with 13 bases between the two germline ends. The germline V gene encodes CDR1 DFQATT and CDR2 SNEGSKA (reference sequence).